This section outlines one T cell receptor (beta chain) sequence together with its context. The sample originates from a study of blood T cell repertoires in COVID-19. At the level of the study: Material from acute and convalescent COVID-19 was sourced from the United States, Italy and Spain.

Germline values: CDR1 SGHDN, CDR2 FVKESK. V was clipped by 6 bases and J by 4 bases, with 10 bases between them. The CDR3 is 13 amino acids. Here immunoSEQ multiplex PCR was the method, and the copy in TCRdb shows in-frame clones only, minus some. Counted here are about 320,000 clones, 89% occurring once; the ten biggest clones make up 11%. The sequence was obtained from a woman in her thirties with COVID-19, enrolled during active disease. The rearrangement joins TRBV14 to TRBJ1-3; D ambiguous. Sequencing was carried out using peripheral blood. The CDR3 sequence is CASRSGLGNTIYF. The CDR3 DNA reads TGTGCCAGCAGATCAGGTCTCGGAAACACCATATATTTT.